This TCR beta chain derives from a study of blood T cell repertoires in COVID-19. Study-level information: T cells, B-cell-depleted T cells, or PBMCs provided the cDNA or gDNA that served as material.

This clone occurred a few times. Original processing methods: Nucleated cell number was recorded as an estimate derived from reference gene primer amplification. The table came from immunoSEQ multiplex PCR; TCRdb's copy has only in-frame clones and leaves some out. The V and J calls and clone size were taken over from that table, and D and trimming were inferred from the DNA. The table records tens of thousands of clones, over 75% of them present only once. Germline CDR1 and CDR2: LNHDA and SQIVND (reference sequence). V lost 9 bases to trimming and J lost 0 bases, with 11 bases between them. The CDR3 spans 13 residues.

The rearrangement links TRBV19 to TRBJ1-1; D possibly corresponds to TRBD1 (6 bases). This sequence originates from a man aged 70 or older with acute or convalescent COVID-19. Sequenced: peripheral blood. The CDR3 sequence: CASQDRLNTEAFF. The CDR3 DNA reads TGTGCCAGCCAGGACAGACTGAACACTGAAGCTTTCTTT.